Listed below are T cell receptor beta chains from one sample, sequenced in a study of spatial heterogeneity in lung cancer. TCRdb called the 5' RACE reads again in MiXCR, with one record for every CDR3 protein. The repertoire holds around 8,000 distinct CDR3 sequences, with 8.6% as singletons. The sequencing used PBMCs, collected at surgery. The receptors derive from a male donor with early-stage non-small cell lung cancer. The CDR3 runs from the conserved cysteine through the conserved F or W. D genes are given only for firm matches. Clone size appears in some rows only: once, few, many, or a class for an expanded clone.

j_gene	abundance	len	d_gene	v_gene	CDR3aa	CDR3nt
TRBJ1-6	medium-sized	15	-	TRBV6-5	CASSYSASYNSPLHF	TGTGCCAGCAGTTACTCGGCCAGCTATAATTCACCCCTCCACTTT
TRBJ2-1	medium-sized	12	TRBD2	TRBV29-1	CSVEVGGNEQFF	TGCAGCGTTGAAGTGGGGGGGAATGAGCAGTTCTTC
TRBJ2-7	many	15	-	TRBV5-4	CASSLEWYLGSEQYF	TGTGCCAGCAGCTTGGAATGGTATTTAGGGTCCGAGCAGTACTTC
TRBJ2-3	medium-sized	15	-	TRBV2	CASSEGAGTTDTQYF	TGTGCCAGCAGTGAAGGGGCGGGGACCACAGATACGCAGTATTTT
TRBJ2-5	-	14	-	TRBV19	CASSREVNQETQYF	TGTGCCAGTAGTAGAGAAGTGAACCAAGAGACCCAGTACTTC
TRBJ1-2	medium-sized	15	TRBD1	TRBV15	CATSGTGTADYGYTF	TGTGCCACCAGCGGAACAGGGACAGCGGACTATGGCTACACCTTC
TRBJ2-1	many	12	-	TRBV11-3	CASSSWVNEQFF	TGTGCCAGCAGCTCTTGGGTCAATGAGCAGTTCTTC
TRBJ1-1	many	14	-	TRBV7-9	CASTTSPPNTEAFF	TGTGCCAGTACCACTAGTCCCCCGAACACTGAAGCTTTCTTT
TRBJ1-4	few	15	TRBD1	TRBV19	CASSPARTGTEKLFF	TGTGCCAGTAGTCCAGCCAGGACAGGGACAGAAAAACTGTTTTTT
TRBJ2-3	many	14	-	TRBV7-2	CASSTSTSTDTQYF	TGTGCCAGCAGCACCTCCACAAGCACAGATACGCAGTATTTT
TRBJ2-7	-	14	-	TRBV7-9	CASSLADGSYEQYF	TGTGCCAGCAGCTTAGCGGACGGTAGCTACGAGCAGTACTTC
TRBJ2-3	many	16	-	TRBV20-1	CSARGIQERATDTQYF	TGCAGTGCTAGAGGAATCCAGGAGCGGGCTACAGATACGCAGTATTTT
TRBJ2-1	-	15	TRBD2	TRBV12-3/TRBV12-4	CASRMKRGSYNEQFF	TGTGCCAGCAGGATGAAGCGGGGCTCCTACAATGAGCAGTTCTTC
TRBJ2-3	many	16	-	TRBV7-9	CASSLGGPSAPDTQYF	TGTGCCAGCAGCTTAGGAGGCCCTAGCGCCCCAGATACGCAGTATTTT
TRBJ2-2	many	14	-	TRBV29-1	CSVEGGLGTGELFF	TGCAGCGTCGAAGGGGGGCTGGGAACCGGGGAGCTGTTTTTT
TRBJ2-1	-	17	-	TRBV6-1	CASSGRDIMSSYNEQFF	TGTGCCAGCAGTGGCCGGGACATTATGAGCTCCTACAATGAGCAGTTCTTC
TRBJ2-3	many	17	TRBD1	TRBV5-1	CASSLIIGQGRGDTQYF	TGCGCCAGCAGCTTAATTATCGGACAGGGAAGAGGAGATACGCAGTATTTT
TRBJ2-1	many	14	-	TRBV2	CASSEYTLGDEQFF	TGTGCCAGCAGTGAATATACATTGGGTGATGAGCAGTTCTTC
TRBJ1-1	many	13	-	TRBV18	CASSPGENTEAFF	TGTGCCAGCTCACCTGGCGAGAACACTGAAGCTTTCTTT
TRBJ2-1	-	12	TRBD2	TRBV11-2	CASSQEWGGQFF	TGTGCCAGCAGCCAGGAATGGGGGGGGCAGTTCTTC
TRBJ2-1	many	13	-	TRBV7-2	CASSLKGLGEQFF	TGTGCCAGCAGCTTAAAAGGTTTGGGTGAGCAGTTCTTC
TRBJ1-6	medium-sized	16	-	TRBV11-2	CASSPNAGGTHSPLHF	TGTGCCAGCAGCCCTAACGCCGGCGGGACCCATTCACCCCTCCACTTT
TRBJ2-7	many	13	-	TRBV18	CASSPAGSYEQYF	TGTGCCAGCTCACCCGCCGGGTCCTACGAGCAGTACTTC
TRBJ2-1	many	14	-	TRBV25-1	CASSEYEDYNEQFF	TGTGCCAGCAGTGAATATGAGGATTACAATGAGCAGTTCTTC
TRBJ1-5	many	13	-	TRBV7-3	CASSLTLGGPQHF	TGTGCCAGCAGCTTAACCCTGGGGGGGCCCCAGCATTTT
TRBJ1-2	-	16	-	TRBV20-1	CSARDEGRSPNYGYTF	TGCAGTGCTAGAGATGAGGGTAGATCCCCTAACTATGGCTACACCTTC